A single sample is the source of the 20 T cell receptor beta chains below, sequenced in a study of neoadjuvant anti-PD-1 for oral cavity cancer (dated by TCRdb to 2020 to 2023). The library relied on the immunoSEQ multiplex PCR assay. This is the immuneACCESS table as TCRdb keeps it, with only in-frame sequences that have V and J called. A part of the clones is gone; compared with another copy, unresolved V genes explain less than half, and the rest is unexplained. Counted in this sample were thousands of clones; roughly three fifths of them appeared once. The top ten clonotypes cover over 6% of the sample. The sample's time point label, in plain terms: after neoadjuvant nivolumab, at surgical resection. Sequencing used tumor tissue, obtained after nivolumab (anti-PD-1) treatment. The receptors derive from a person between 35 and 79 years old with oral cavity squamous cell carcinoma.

This CDR3 is CASSYDRSYEQYF. The CDR3 DNA follows: TGCGCCAGCAGTTATGACAGATCCTACGAGCAGTACTTC. J is TRBJ2-7 and V is TRBV23-1; tentatively, D is TRBD1 (5 bases). TRBV23-1 is placed among ORFs of uncertain function. V lost 5 bases and J 1 base, leaving 9 bases between the germline ends. This CDR3 contains 13 residues.

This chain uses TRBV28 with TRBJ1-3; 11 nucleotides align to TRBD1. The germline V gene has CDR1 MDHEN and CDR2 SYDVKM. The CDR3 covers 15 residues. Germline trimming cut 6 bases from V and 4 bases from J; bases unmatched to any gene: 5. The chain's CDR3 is CASRRTGGSGNTIYF. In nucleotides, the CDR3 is TGTGCCAGCAGACGGACAGGGGGCTCGGGAAACACCATATATTTT.

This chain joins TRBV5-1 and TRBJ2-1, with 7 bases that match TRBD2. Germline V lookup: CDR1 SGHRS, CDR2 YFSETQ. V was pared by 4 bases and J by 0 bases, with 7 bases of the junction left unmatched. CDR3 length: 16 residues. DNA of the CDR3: TGCGCCAGCAGCCCAACGCCGGGAGGCTCCTACAATGAGCAGTTCTTC. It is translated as CASSPTPGGSYNEQFF.

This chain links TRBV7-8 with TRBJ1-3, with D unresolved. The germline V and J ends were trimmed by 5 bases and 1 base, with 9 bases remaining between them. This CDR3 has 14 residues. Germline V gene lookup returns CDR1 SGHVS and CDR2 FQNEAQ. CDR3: CASSARSSGNTIYF. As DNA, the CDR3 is TGTGCCAGCAGCGCCCGGAGTTCTGGAAACACCATATATTTT.

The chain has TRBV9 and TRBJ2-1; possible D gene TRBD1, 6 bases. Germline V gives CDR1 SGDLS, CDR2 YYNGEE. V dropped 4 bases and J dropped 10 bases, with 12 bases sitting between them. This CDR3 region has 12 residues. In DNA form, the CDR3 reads TGTGCCAGCAGCCCGGACAGAGGAGAGCAGTTCTTC. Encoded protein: CASSPDRGEQFF. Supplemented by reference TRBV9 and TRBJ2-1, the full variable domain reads DSGVTQTPKHLITATGQRVTLRCSPRSGDLSVYWYQQSLDQGLQFLIQYYNGEERAKGNILERFSAQQFPDLHSELNLSSLELGDSALYFCASSPDRGEQFFGPGTRLTVL.

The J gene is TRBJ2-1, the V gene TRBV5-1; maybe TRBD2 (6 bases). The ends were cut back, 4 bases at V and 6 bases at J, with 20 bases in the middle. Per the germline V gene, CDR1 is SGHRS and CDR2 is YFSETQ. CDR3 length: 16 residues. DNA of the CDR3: TGCGCCAGCAGCCCAGGGTGGGGGGAAATGAGCAATGAGCAGTTCTTC. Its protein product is CASSPGWGEMSNEQFF.

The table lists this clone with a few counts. The CDR3 sequence: CASREPGAVGQPQHF. The CDR3 DNA reads TGCGCCAGCAGGGAACCGGGGGCTGTCGGCCAGCCCCAGCATTTT. The V gene is TRBV10-2, the J gene TRBJ1-5; a possible D gene is TRBD1 (6 bases). Germline V gives CDR1 WSHSY, CDR2 SAAADI. This CDR3 has 15 residues. V lost 6 bases to trimming and J lost 7 bases, with 19 bases between them.

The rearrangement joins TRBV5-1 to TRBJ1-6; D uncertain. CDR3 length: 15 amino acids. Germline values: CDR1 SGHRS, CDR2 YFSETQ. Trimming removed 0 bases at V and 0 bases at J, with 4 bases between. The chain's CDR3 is CASSLGNSYNSPLHF. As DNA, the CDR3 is TGCGCCAGCAGCTTGGGGAACTCCTATAATTCACCCCTCCACTTT.

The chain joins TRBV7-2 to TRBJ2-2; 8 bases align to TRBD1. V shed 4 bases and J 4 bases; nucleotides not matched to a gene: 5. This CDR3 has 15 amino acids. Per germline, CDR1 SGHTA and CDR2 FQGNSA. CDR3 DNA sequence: TGTGCCAGCAGCTGGCGGACAGGGAGCACCGGGGAGCTGTTTTTT. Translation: CASSWRTGSTGELFF.

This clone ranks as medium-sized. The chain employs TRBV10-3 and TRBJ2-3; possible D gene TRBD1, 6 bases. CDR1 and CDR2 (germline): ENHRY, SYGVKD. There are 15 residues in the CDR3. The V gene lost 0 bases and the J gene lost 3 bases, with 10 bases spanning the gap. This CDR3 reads CAISESGRGTDTQYF. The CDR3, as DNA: TGTGCCATCAGTGAGTCCGGCAGGGGAACAGATACGCAGTATTTT.

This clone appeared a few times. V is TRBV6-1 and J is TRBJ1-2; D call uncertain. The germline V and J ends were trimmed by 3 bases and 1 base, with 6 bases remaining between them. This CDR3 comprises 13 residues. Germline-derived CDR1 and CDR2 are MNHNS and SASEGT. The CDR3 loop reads CASSDGSNYGYTF. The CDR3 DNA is TGTGCCAGCAGTGACGGGAGTAACTATGGCTACACCTTC.

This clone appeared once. CDR3 nucleotides: TGTGCCAGCAGCCTATACAGGATTAGCTCCTACAATGAGCAGTTCTTC. Its translation: CASSLYRISSYNEQFF. The chain couples TRBV11-3 to TRBJ2-1; a possible D gene is TRBD1 (5 bases). V lost 5 bases and J 0 bases, leaving 14 bases between the germline ends. CDR3 length: 16 amino acids. The V gene's germline CDR1 is SGHNT and CDR2 YENEEA.

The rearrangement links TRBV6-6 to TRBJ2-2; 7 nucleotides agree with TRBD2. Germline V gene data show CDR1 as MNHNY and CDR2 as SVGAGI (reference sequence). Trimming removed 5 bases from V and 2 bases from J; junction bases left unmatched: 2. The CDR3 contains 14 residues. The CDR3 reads CASSGGGNTGELFF. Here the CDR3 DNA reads TGTGCCAGCAGTGGCGGGGGAAACACCGGGGAGCTGTTTTTT.

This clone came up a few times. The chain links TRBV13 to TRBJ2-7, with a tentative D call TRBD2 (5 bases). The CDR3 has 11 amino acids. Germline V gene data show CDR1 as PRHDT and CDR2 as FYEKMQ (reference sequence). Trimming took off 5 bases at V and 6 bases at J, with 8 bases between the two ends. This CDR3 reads CASSLRGEQYF. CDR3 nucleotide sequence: TGTGCCAGCAGCCTCCGGGGCGAGCAGTACTTC.

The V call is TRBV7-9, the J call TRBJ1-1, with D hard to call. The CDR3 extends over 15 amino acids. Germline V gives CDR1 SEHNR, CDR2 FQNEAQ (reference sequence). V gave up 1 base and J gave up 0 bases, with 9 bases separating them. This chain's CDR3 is CASSLVQGMNTEAFF. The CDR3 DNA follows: TGTGCCAGCAGCTTAGTCCAAGGAATGAACACTGAAGCTTTCTTT.

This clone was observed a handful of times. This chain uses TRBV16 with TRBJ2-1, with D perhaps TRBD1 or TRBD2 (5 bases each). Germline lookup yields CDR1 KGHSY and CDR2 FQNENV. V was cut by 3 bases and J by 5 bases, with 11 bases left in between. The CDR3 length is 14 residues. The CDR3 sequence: CASSQGVFNNEQFF. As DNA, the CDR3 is TGTGCCAGCAGCCAGGGGGTATTCAACAATGAGCAGTTCTTC.

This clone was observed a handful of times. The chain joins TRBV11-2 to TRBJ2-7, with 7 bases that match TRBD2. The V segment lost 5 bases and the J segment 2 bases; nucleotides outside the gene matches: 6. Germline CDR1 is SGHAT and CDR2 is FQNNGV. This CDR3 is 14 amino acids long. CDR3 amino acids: CASSGTLAAYEQYF. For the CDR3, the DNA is TGTGCCAGCAGCGGTACCCTAGCGGCCTACGAGCAGTACTTC.

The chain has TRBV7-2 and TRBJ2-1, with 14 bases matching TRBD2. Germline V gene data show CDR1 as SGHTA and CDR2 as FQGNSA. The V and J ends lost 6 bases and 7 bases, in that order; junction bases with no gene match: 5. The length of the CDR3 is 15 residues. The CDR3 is CASSSRLAGGNEQFF. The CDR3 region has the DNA TGTGCCAGCAGTTCCAGACTAGCGGGGGGGAATGAGCAGTTCTTC.

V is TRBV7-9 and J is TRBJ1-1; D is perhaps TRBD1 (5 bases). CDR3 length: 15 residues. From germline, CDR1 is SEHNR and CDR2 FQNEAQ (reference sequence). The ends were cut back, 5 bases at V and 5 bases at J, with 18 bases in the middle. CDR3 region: CASSMTLGGTTEAFF. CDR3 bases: TGTGCCAGCAGCATGACCCTGGGGGGAACAACTGAAGCTTTCTTT.

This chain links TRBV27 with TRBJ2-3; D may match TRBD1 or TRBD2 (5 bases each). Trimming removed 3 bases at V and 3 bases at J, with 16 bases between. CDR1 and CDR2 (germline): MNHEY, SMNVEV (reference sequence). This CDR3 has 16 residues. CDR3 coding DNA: TGTGCCAGCAGTTTCTCGGTAGCGAAGGGGACAGATACGCAGTATTTT. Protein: CASSFSVAKGTDTQYF.